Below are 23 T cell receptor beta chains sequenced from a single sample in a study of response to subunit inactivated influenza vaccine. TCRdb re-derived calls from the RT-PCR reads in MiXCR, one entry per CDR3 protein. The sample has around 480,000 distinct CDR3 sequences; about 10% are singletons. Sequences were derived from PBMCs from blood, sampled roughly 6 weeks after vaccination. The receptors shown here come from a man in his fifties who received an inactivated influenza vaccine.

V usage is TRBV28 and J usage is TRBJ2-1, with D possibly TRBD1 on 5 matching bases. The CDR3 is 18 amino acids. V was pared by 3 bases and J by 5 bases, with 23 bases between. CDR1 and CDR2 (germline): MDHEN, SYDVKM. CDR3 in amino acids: CASSFPTGFLDLNNEQFF. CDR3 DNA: TGTGCCAGCAGTTTCCCCACAGGTTTCTTGGACCTGAACAATGAGCAGTTCTTC. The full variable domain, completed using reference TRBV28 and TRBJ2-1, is DVKVTQSSRYLVKRTGEKVFLECVQDMDHENMFWYRQDPGLGLRLIYFSYDVKMKEKGDIPEGYSVSREKKERFSLILESASTNQTSMYLCASSFPTGFLDLNNEQFFGPGTRLTVL.

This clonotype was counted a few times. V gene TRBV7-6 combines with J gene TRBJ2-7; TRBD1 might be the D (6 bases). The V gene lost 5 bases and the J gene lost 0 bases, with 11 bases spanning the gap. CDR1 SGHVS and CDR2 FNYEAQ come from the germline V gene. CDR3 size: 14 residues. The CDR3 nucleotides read TGTGCCAGCAGCCCATACAGGGCCTCCTACGAGCAGTACTTC. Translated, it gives CASSPYRASYEQYF.

The CDR3 spells CASSYSIFRDYNEQFF. The CDR3 DNA reads TGTGCCAGCAGTTACTCGATCTTCAGGGATTACAATGAGCAGTTCTTC. The chain combines TRBV6-5 with TRBJ2-1, with TRBD1 as a possible D gene (5 bases). Germline CDR1 and CDR2: MNHEY and SVGAGI. CDR3 length equals 16 residues. Trimming removed 0 bases from V and 4 bases from J, with 13 bases in between.

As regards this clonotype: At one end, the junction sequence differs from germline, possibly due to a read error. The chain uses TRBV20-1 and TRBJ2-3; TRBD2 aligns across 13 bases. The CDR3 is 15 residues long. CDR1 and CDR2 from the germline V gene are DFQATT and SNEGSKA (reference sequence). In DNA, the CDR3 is TGCAGTGCAAGGGGACTAGCGGGAACCACAGGTACGCAGTATTTT. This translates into CSARGLAGTTGTQYF.

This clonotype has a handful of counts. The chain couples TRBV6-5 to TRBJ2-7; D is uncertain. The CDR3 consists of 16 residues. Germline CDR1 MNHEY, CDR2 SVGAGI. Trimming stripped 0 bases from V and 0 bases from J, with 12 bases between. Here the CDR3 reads CASSYSITGPSYEQYF. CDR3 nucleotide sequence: TGTGCCAGCAGTTACTCGATCACGGGCCCCTCCTACGAGCAGTACTTC.

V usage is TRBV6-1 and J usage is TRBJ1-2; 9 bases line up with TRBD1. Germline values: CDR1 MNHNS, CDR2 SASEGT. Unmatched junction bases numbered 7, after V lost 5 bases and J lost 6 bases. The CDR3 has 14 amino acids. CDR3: CASSPSRQGDGYTF. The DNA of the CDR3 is TGTGCCAGCAGTCCCTCAAGACAGGGGGATGGCTACACCTTC.

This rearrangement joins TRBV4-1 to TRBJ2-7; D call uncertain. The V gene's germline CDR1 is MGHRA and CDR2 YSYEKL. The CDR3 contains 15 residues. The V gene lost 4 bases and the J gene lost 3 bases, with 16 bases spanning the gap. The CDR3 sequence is CASSPRASPGYEQYF. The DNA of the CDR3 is TGCGCCAGCAGCCCCCGAGCCTCCCCCGGCTACGAGCAGTACTTC.

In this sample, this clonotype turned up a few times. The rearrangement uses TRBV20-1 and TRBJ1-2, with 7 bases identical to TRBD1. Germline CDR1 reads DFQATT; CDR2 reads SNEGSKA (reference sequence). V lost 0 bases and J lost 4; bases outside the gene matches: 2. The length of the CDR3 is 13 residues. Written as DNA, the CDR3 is TGCAGTGCTAGAGATGGGGACAGCTATGGCTACACCTTC. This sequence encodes CSARDGDSYGYTF.

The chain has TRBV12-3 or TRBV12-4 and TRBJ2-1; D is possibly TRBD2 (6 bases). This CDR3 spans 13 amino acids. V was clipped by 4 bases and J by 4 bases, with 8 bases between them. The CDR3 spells CASSYAGYNEQFF. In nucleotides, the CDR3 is TGTGCCAGCAGTTACGCGGGGTACAATGAGCAGTTCTTC.

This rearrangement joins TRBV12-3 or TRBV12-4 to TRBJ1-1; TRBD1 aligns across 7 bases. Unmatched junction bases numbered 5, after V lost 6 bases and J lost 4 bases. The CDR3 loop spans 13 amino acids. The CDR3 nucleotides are TGTGCCAGCAGCCAGACAGGGCGCACTGAAGCTTTCTTT. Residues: CASSQTGRTEAFF.

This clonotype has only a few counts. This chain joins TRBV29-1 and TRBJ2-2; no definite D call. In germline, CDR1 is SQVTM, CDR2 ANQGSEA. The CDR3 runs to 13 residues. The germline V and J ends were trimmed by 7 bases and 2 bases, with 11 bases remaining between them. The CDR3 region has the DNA TGCAGCGCTGTACGGCTCAACACCGGGGAGCTGTTTTTT. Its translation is CSAVRLNTGELFF.

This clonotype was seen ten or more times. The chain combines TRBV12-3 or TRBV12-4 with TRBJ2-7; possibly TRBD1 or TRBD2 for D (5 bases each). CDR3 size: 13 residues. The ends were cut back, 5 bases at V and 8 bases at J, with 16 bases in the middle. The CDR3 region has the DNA TGTGCCAGCAGTCCCGGGACGGCGGGCAAGCAGTACTTC. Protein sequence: CASSPGTAGKQYF.

CDR3 sequence: CASSVSLADSGELFF. The CDR3 bases are TGTGCCAGCAGCGTAAGCCTAGCGGACAGCGGGGAGCTGTTTTTT. The chain has TRBV9 and TRBJ2-2; TRBD2 might be the D (7 bases). V lost 1 base and J 7 bases, leaving 14 bases between the germline ends. Germline lookup yields CDR1 SGDLS and CDR2 YYNGEE. This CDR3 spans 15 amino acids.

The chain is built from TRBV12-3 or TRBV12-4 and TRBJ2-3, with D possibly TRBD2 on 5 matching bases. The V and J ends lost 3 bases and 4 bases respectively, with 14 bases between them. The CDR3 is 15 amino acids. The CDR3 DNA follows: TGTGCCAGCAGTTTGGGGAAGTTCGGGGCAGATACGCAGTATTTT. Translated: CASSLGKFGADTQYF.

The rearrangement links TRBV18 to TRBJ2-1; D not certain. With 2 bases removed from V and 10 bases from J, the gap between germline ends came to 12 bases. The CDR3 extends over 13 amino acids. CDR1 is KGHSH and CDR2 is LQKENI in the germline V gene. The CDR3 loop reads CASSPALKHEQFF. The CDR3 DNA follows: TGTGCCAGCTCACCAGCCCTTAAACACGAGCAGTTCTTC.

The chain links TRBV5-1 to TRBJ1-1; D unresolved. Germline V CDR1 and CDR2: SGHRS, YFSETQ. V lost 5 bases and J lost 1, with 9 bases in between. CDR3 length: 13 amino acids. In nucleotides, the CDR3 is TGCGCCAGCAGGCAGAGTACGAACACTGAAGCTTTCTTT. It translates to CASRQSTNTEAFF. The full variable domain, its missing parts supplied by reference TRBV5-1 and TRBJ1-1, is KAGVTQTPRYLIKTRGQQVTLSCSPISGHRSVSWYQQTPGQGLQFLFEYFSETQRNKGNFPGRFSGRQFSNSRSEMNVSTLELGDSALYLCASRQSTNTEAFFGQGTRLTVV.

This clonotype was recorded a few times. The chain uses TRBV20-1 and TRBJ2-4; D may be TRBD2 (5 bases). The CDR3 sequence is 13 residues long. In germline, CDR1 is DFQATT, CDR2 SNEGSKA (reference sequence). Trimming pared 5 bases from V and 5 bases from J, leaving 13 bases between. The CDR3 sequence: CSALGEDQNIQYF. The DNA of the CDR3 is TGCAGTGCTCTCGGGGAAGATCAAAACATTCAGTACTTC.

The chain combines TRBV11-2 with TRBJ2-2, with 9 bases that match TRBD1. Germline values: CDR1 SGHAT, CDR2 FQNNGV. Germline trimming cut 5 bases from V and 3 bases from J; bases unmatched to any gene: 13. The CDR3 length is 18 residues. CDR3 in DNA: TGTGCCAGCAGCCCAACCCCCGGACAGGGGATCGACACCGGGGAGCTGTTTTTT. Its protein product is CASSPTPGQGIDTGELFF.

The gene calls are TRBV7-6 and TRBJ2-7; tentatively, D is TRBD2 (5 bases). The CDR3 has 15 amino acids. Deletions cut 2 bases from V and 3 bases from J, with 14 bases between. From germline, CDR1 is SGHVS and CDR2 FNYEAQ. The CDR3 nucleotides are TGTGCCAGCAGCTTAAGTCGTTCGGGGAACTACGAGCAGTACTTC. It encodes CASSLSRSGNYEQYF.

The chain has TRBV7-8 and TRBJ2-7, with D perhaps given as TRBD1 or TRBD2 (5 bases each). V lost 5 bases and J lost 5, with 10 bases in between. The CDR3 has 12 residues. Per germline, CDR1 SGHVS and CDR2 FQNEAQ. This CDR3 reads CASSLGTHEQYF. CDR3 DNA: TGTGCCAGCAGCCTAGGGACCCACGAGCAGTACTTC.

The CDR3 loop reads CASSPFSGTGSFVYNEQFF. For the CDR3, the DNA is TGCGCCAGCAGCCCGTTTTCCGGGACAGGGTCCTTCGTCTACAATGAGCAGTTCTTC. The rearrangement uses TRBV5-1 and TRBJ2-1; 9 nucleotides line up with TRBD1. V shed 4 bases and J 3 bases; nucleotides not matched to a gene: 17. CDR3 length: 19 amino acids. From germline, CDR1 is SGHRS and CDR2 YFSETQ.

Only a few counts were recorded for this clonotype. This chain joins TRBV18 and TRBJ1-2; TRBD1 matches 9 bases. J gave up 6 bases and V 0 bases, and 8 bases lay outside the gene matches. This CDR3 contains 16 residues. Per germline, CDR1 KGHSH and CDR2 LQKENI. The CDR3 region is CASSPPGQGGFDGYTF. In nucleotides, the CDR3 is TGTGCCAGCTCACCACCGGGACAGGGAGGTTTTGATGGCTACACCTTC.

The DNA of the CDR3 is TGCGCCAGCAGCCAAGATATGGGGCAATATGAAAAACTGTTTTTT. It codes for CASSQDMGQYEKLFF. This chain joins TRBV4-3 and TRBJ1-4; possibly TRBD1 for D (5 bases). The V gene lost 0 bases and the J gene lost 6 bases, with 11 bases spanning the gap. The CDR3 has 15 amino acids. From germline, CDR1 is LGHNA and CDR2 YSLEER.